Below are 27 T cell receptor beta chains sequenced from a single sample in a study of read filtering for tumor transcriptome and immune sequencing. From around 440 ng of RNA, a library with molecular barcoded alpha/delta and beta/gamma adaptors was made. MiXCR, run by TCRdb on the reads, gives a single entry per CDR3 protein. There are tens of thousands of distinct CDR3 sequences in the sample; roughly 12% occur only once, and roughly 14% lies in the top ten. Source material: a population of CD138-negative cells sorted from bone marrow. The receptors shown here come from a donor aged 40 or older with multiple myeloma.

This clonotype rates as medium-sized (0.01 to 0.1%). The chain is built from TRBV20-1 and TRBJ2-1; 11 positions match TRBD2. Looked up from germline, CDR1 is DFQATT and CDR2 is SNEGSKA (reference sequence). The CDR3 spans 18 residues. J gave up 6 bases and V 1 base, and 14 bases lay outside the gene matches. Here the CDR3 DNA reads TGCAGTGCTAGAGCGTCTAGCGGGAGGATCAATACACTCAATGAGCAGTTCTTC. Its protein product is CSARASSGRINTLNEQFF.

This clonotype has a count of ten or more. The V call is TRBV12-3 or TRBV12-4, the J call TRBJ2-5; D is unclear. Trimming cost V 7 bases and J 7 bases, with 13 bases left between them. The CDR3 runs to 12 residues. The CDR3 sequence: CASTSLGGTQYF. The CDR3 bases are TGTGCCAGCACCTCCCTGGGCGGGACCCAGTACTTC.

The table lists this clonotype with many counts. The chain is built from TRBV7-2 and TRBJ2-5; D possibly corresponds to TRBD1 (5 bases). The CDR3 contains 15 residues. V shed 6 bases and J shed 1 base, with 15 bases lying between them. Germline loops: CDR1 SGHTA, CDR2 FQGNSA. As DNA, the CDR3 is TGTGCCAGCAGAAAACCAGGACACCGCCAAGAGACCCAGTACTTC. Translating it yields CASRKPGHRQETQYF.

This clonotype was counted many times. The chain combines TRBV20-1 with TRBJ2-5; TRBD2 matches at 9 bases. V was clipped by 0 bases and J by 3 bases; unmatched bases: 8. The CDR3 spans 16 residues. CDR1 is DFQATT and CDR2 is SNEGSKA in the germline V gene (reference sequence). Here the CDR3 DNA reads TGCAGTGCTAGAGATTCTAGCGGGAAGAAGGAAGAGACCCAGTACTTC. As protein: CSARDSSGKKEETQYF.

The sample holds many counts of this clonotype. The V and J genes are TRBV3-1 and TRBJ1-1; maybe TRBD1 (5 bases). Germline loops: CDR1 LGHDT, CDR2 YNNKEL (reference sequence). This CDR3 comprises 13 residues. Trimming took off 1 base at V and 5 bases at J, with 8 bases between the two ends. The CDR3 sequence: CASSQGGGTEAFF. Here the CDR3 DNA reads TGTGCCAGCAGCCAAGGGGGGGGAACTGAAGCTTTCTTT.

This clonotype has ten or more counts. The rearrangement links TRBV28 to TRBJ2-1, with TRBD1 as a possible D gene (6 bases). This CDR3 has 17 amino acids. Per germline, CDR1 MDHEN and CDR2 SYDVKM. V gave up 4 bases and J gave up 12 bases, with 28 bases separating them. In DNA form, the CDR3 reads TGTGCCAGCAGTTCCCCTAGGACAGCCGGGTCTGTCGCTGGGCAGTTCTTC. This translates into CASSSPRTAGSVAGQFF.

The chain couples TRBV19 to TRBJ2-5, with a tentative D call TRBD1 (6 bases). V was trimmed by 5 bases and J by 4 bases, leaving 14 bases between them. This CDR3 region has 14 residues. Germline V lookup: CDR1 LNHDA, CDR2 SQIVND (reference sequence). The CDR3 nucleotides read TGTGCCAGTAGTTTTGGGGGCCGGGGAGAGACCCAGTACTTC. Its translation is CASSFGGRGETQYF.

There are many counts of this clonotype. V gene TRBV7-2 combines with J gene TRBJ2-2; D remains unclear. The CDR3 is made up of 12 amino acids. The V gene's germline CDR1 is SGHTA and CDR2 FQGNSA. V was trimmed by 3 bases and J by 6 bases, leaving 5 bases between them. CDR3 in amino acids: CASSFSSGELFF. The CDR3 nucleotides are TGTGCCAGCAGCTTCTCGTCCGGGGAGCTGTTTTTT.

This clonotype was seen repeatedly, ten times or more. The chain has TRBV20-1 and TRBJ1-4; D is ambiguous. The CDR3 totals 13 residues. Germline-derived CDR1 and CDR2 are DFQATT and SNEGSKA (reference sequence). Trimming shortened V by 6 bases and J by 8 bases, and 16 bases separated the two germline ends. CDR3 sequence: CSASGDDGEKLFF. CDR3 DNA sequence: TGCAGTGCCTCGGGCGACGATGGGGAAAAACTGTTTTTT.

By its share, this clonotype is medium-sized. The chain carries TRBV7-9 and TRBJ2-1; D is ambiguous. The CDR3 totals 15 residues. The V end was cut by 6 bases, the J end by 0 bases, with 12 bases between. Germline assignment: CDR1 SEHNR and CDR2 FQNEAQ (reference sequence). Here the CDR3 DNA reads TGTGCCAGCAGTTTCCCCTTGTTCTCCTACAATGAGCAGTTCTTC. It is translated as CASSFPLFSYNEQFF. The full variable domain, rest sourced from reference TRBV7-9 and TRBJ2-1, is DTGVSQNPRHKITKRGQNVTFRCDPISEHNRLYWYRQTLGQGPEFLTYFQNEAQLEKSRLLSDRFSAERPKGSFSTLEIQRTEQGDSAMYLCASSFPLFSYNEQFFGPGTRLTVL.

This clonotype has ten or more counts. The rearrangement joins TRBV29-1 to TRBJ2-3; TRBD2 aligns across 9 bases. V shed 0 bases, J shed 4 bases, and the junction held 11 bases outside the gene matches. The germline V gene has CDR1 SQVTM and CDR2 ANQGSEA. This CDR3 has 17 amino acids. This CDR3 reads CSVEDWTSETASDTQYF. Written as DNA, the CDR3 is TGCAGCGTTGAAGACTGGACTAGCGAGACCGCATCAGATACGCAGTATTTT.

This clonotype has just one count. The rearrangement links TRBV5-1 to TRBJ2-3; a weak D match, TRBD1 (6 bases). CDR3 length equals 16 residues. V gave up 4 bases and J gave up 2 bases, with 17 bases separating them. Germline lookup yields CDR1 SGHRS and CDR2 YFSETQ. Written as DNA, the CDR3 is TGCGCCAGCAGCACCGGGACACAGATAGTCACAGATACGCAGTATTTT. Its protein is CASSTGTQIVTDTQYF.

This clonotype was recorded at least ten times. The rearrangement links TRBV4-1 to TRBJ1-5; tentative D call: TRBD1 (6 bases). V lost 5 bases to trimming and J lost 6 bases, with 20 bases between them. In germline, CDR1 is MGHRA, CDR2 YSYEKL. This CDR3 spans 16 amino acids. This CDR3 reads CASSGTGGAAGQPQHF. The CDR3, as DNA: TGCGCCAGCAGCGGAACCGGGGGGGCAGCTGGTCAGCCCCAGCATTTT.

This clonotype occurred many times. CDR3 sequence reads: CASSFSQGVGETQYF. DNA of the CDR3: TGTGCCAGCAGCTTTTCACAGGGAGTAGGAGAGACCCAGTACTTC. This chain connects TRBV13 to TRBJ2-5; D is possibly TRBD1 (6 bases). The CDR3 is 15 amino acids. The V end was cut by 3 bases, the J end by 4 bases, with 15 bases between. Per the germline V gene, CDR1 is PRHDT and CDR2 is FYEKMQ (reference sequence).

Many counts were recorded for this clonotype. This rearrangement joins TRBV19 to TRBJ1-5, with 8 bases lining up with TRBD1. Trimming at V came to 5 bases and at J to 7 bases, leaving 4 bases not matched to a gene. This CDR3 is built from 13 residues. Germline V CDR1 and CDR2: LNHDA, SQIVND (reference sequence). In nucleotides, the CDR3 is TGTGCCAGTAGTGCATCAGGGGGCCAGCCCCAGCATTTT. Its protein is CASSASGGQPQHF.

This clonotype was picked up many times. The rearrangement links TRBV20-1 to TRBJ2-7; maybe TRBD1 (7 bases). The CDR3 contains 16 residues. Trimming removed 6 bases from V and 4 bases from J, with 25 bases in between. The germline V gene has CDR1 DFQATT and CDR2 SNEGSKA (reference sequence). CDR3 nucleotides: TGCAGTGCCCAATCTTTATTTACAGGGGAGGTTTACGAGCAGTACTTC. This encodes CSAQSLFTGEVYEQYF.

This clonotype was seen many times. The J gene is TRBJ1-1, the V gene TRBV11-2; 8 bases are a match to TRBD1. The germline CDR1 and CDR2 sequences are SGHAT and FQNNGV. Trimming at V came to 1 base and at J to 3 bases, leaving 10 bases not matched to a gene. The CDR3 contains 17 residues. CDR3 nucleotide sequence: TGTGCCAGCAGCTTAGGGGTCGGCAGGGGGCAAGACACTGAAGCTTTCTTT. Its protein is CASSLGVGRGQDTEAFF.

Only a few counts were recorded for this clonotype. The chain recombines TRBV7-8 with TRBJ1-5, with D uncertain. From germline, CDR1 is SGHVS and CDR2 FQNEAQ. The CDR3 consists of 14 residues. Trimming removed 2 bases at V and 4 bases at J, with 9 bases between. Here the CDR3 reads CASSLSAPNQPQHF. DNA of the CDR3: TGTGCCAGCAGCTTAAGCGCGCCTAATCAGCCCCAGCATTTT.

This clonotype has a count of ten or more. The chain has TRBV7-9 and TRBJ1-5; D remains ambiguous. The CDR3 sequence is 13 residues long. V lost 2 bases to trimming and J lost 5 bases, with 7 bases between them. Germline V gives CDR1 SEHNR, CDR2 FQNEAQ (reference sequence). CDR3 amino acids: CASSLQADQPQHF. As DNA, the CDR3 is TGTGCCAGCAGCTTACAGGCCGATCAGCCCCAGCATTTT.

Points on this clonotype: This likely traces to a read error, being one base from a far larger clone. The chain has TRBV11-2 and TRBJ1-5, with D tentatively TRBD1 (5 bases). The CDR3 runs 15 residues. CDR1 and CDR2 from the germline V gene are SGHAT and FQNNGV. V lost 0 bases to trimming and J lost 1 base, with 7 bases between them. The CDR3 region has the DNA TGTGCCAGCAGCTTAGACTGGGGGAGCAATCAGCCCCAGCATTTT. Encoded protein: CASSLDWGSNQPQHF.

There are many counts of this clonotype. The J gene is TRBJ2-2, the V gene TRBV5-4; D gene ambiguous. The CDR3 length is 14 residues. V was cut by 2 bases and J by 1 base, with 6 bases left in between. Germline V gene sequence: CDR1 SGHNT, CDR2 YYREEE (reference sequence). The DNA for the CDR3 is TGTGCCAGCAGCTTCGACCGGAACACCGGGGAGCTGTTTTTT. Its translation is CASSFDRNTGELFF.

This clonotype showed up many times. The genes are TRBV19 and TRBJ2-1, with D unresolved. This CDR3 contains 14 residues. The germline V gene has CDR1 LNHDA and CDR2 SQIVND (reference sequence). The V end was cut by 7 bases, the J end by 7 bases, with 17 bases between. The CDR3 loop reads CASTSESSRNEQFF. The CDR3 nucleotides read TGTGCCAGTACCAGTGAGTCTAGTCGGAATGAGCAGTTCTTC.

This clonotype was seen only a few times. The rearrangement joins TRBV24-1 to TRBJ2-1; 10 nucleotides agree with TRBD1. CDR1 is KGHDR, CDR2 SFDVKD, per germline. This CDR3 spans 14 amino acids. V lost 4 bases and J lost 7; bases outside the gene matches: 3. The CDR3: CATSDPDRGNEQFF. As DNA, the CDR3 is TGTGCCACCAGTGACCCGGACAGGGGGAATGAGCAGTTCTTC.

There are many counts of this clonotype. The chain joins TRBV7-2 to TRBJ2-1, with TRBD1 identical over 8 bases. The trim removed 5 bases at V and 7 bases at J, leaving 13 bases unmatched. Germline CDR1 SGHTA, CDR2 FQGNSA. The CDR3 is 16 residues long. The CDR3 loop is CASSQMRTGPNNEQFF. In DNA, the CDR3 is TGTGCCAGCAGCCAAATGCGGACAGGGCCGAATAATGAGCAGTTCTTC.

The DNA for the CDR3 is TGCAGTGCTAGAGTTGGGGGTACGAGGGCAGATACGCAGTATTTT. As protein: CSARVGGTRADTQYF. This sequence joins TRBV20-1 and TRBJ2-3; perhaps D is TRBD1 or TRBD2 (5 bases each). The germline V and J ends were trimmed by 1 base and 4 bases, with 15 bases remaining between them. The CDR3 is 15 residues long. The V gene's germline CDR1 is DFQATT and CDR2 SNEGSKA (reference sequence).

This clonotype has ten or more counts. This sequence joins TRBV4-1 and TRBJ2-5, with TRBD2 matching over 10 bases. This CDR3 contains 16 residues. Trimming cost V 1 base and J 1 base; bases outside gene matches: 3. CDR1 is MGHRA, CDR2 YSYEKL, per germline. The CDR3 reads CASSQALAGTQETQYF. The CDR3 DNA follows: TGCGCCAGCAGCCAAGCACTAGCGGGAACCCAAGAGACCCAGTACTTC.

This clonotype was seen repeatedly, ten times or more. The gene calls are TRBV24-1 and TRBJ2-5; TRBD1 matches at 9 bases. The CDR3 has 15 residues. Trimming took 2 bases from V and 1 from J; bases not matched to a gene: 1. In germline, CDR1 is KGHDR, CDR2 SFDVKD. The DNA for the CDR3 is TGTGCCACCAGTGATTCGGGACAGGGCCAAGAGACCCAGTACTTC. This translates into CATSDSGQGQETQYF.